Listed below are T cell receptor beta chains from one sample, sequenced in a study of tumor-infiltrating lymphocytes in primary liver carcinoma. MiXCR, run by TCRdb on the multiplex PCR reads, gives a single entry per CDR3 protein. The sample shows roughly 180,000 distinct CDR3 sequences, approximately 60% of them seen only once. Sequencing was carried out using peripheral blood. All receptors come from a man aged 35-49 years with primary liver carcinoma and hepatitis B virus infection. Each CDR3 is given with its conserved first and last residue. Each record gives: CDR3 DNA, CDR3 protein, V gene, clone size, J gene, D gene. The D gene is left open where the match is weak. Some rows have no size entry. The others give once, few or many, or a class for an expanded clone.

CDR3nt: TGTGCCAGCAGCTTGGTGCCGGGAACGCAGTATTTT
CDR3aa: CASSLVPGTQYF
v_gene: TRBV5-4
abundance: -
j_gene: TRBJ2-3
d_gene: -

CDR3nt: TGTGCTAGCAGCCCAAACTTTGCAACTAATGAAAAACTGTTTTTT
CDR3aa: CASSPNFATNEKLFF
v_gene: TRBV11-2
abundance: -
j_gene: TRBJ1-4
d_gene: -

CDR3nt: TGTGCCAGCAGCTTGGTTGCGGGAGGGCAATTCTTC
CDR3aa: CASSLVAGGQFF
v_gene: TRBV5-6
abundance: -
j_gene: TRBJ2-1
d_gene: TRBD2

CDR3nt: TGTGCCAGTAGTTCCACCACTAGCGGGAGGGCCCATGAGCAGTTCTTC
CDR3aa: CASSSTTSGRAHEQFF
v_gene: TRBV19
abundance: -
j_gene: TRBJ2-1
d_gene: TRBD2

CDR3nt: TGTGCCAGCAGTGGACAGGACAGCTCCTACGAGCAGTACTTC
CDR3aa: CASSGQDSSYEQYF
v_gene: TRBV6-6
abundance: -
j_gene: TRBJ2-7
d_gene: TRBD1

CDR3nt: TGTGCCTGGAGTGTACAAGGGATTTGGGCTTTCTTT
CDR3aa: CAWSVQGIWAFF
v_gene: TRBV30
abundance: -
j_gene: TRBJ1-1
d_gene: -

CDR3nt: TGCAGCGTTGCCTCTGGGACAGGGAGAAATGAGCAGTTCTTC
CDR3aa: CSVASGTGRNEQFF
v_gene: TRBV29-1
abundance: many
j_gene: TRBJ2-1
d_gene: TRBD1

CDR3nt: TGTGCCAGCAGTTTCAGTTCTGGGGCCAACGTCCTGACTTTC
CDR3aa: CASSFSSGANVLTF
v_gene: TRBV7-9
abundance: many
j_gene: TRBJ2-6
d_gene: -

CDR3nt: TGTGCCAGCAGTTTTAATGGAGCGAATCAGCCCCAGCATTTT
CDR3aa: CASSFNGANQPQHF
v_gene: TRBV6-5
abundance: -
j_gene: TRBJ1-5
d_gene: -

CDR3nt: TGTGCCAGCAGCTTGACTAGCGTTTACAATGAGCAGTTCTTC
CDR3aa: CASSLTSVYNEQFF
v_gene: TRBV11-2
abundance: many
j_gene: TRBJ2-1
d_gene: TRBD2

CDR3nt: TGCAGCGTTGAATTAAGGGGCCATTCCTACGAGCAGTACTTC
CDR3aa: CSVELRGHSYEQYF
v_gene: TRBV29-1
abundance: -
j_gene: TRBJ2-7
d_gene: -

CDR3nt: TGTGCCAGCAGTTTAGCACAGTACACTGAAGCTTTCTTT
CDR3aa: CASSLAQYTEAFF
v_gene: TRBV12-3/TRBV12-4
abundance: many
j_gene: TRBJ1-1
d_gene: -

CDR3nt: TGCGCCAGCAGCCAAGAGACAGGGGTGGGCAATCAGCCCCAGCATTTT
CDR3aa: CASSQETGVGNQPQHF
v_gene: TRBV4-1
abundance: few
j_gene: TRBJ1-5
d_gene: TRBD1

CDR3nt: TGTGCCATCAGTGGGGCCCTCGGTAACCAGCCCCAGCATTTT
CDR3aa: CAISGALGNQPQHF
v_gene: TRBV28
abundance: -
j_gene: TRBJ1-5
d_gene: -

CDR3nt: TGTGCCAGCAGTTTGGGGGGATCCCAGGCAGGCGAGCAGTTCTTC
CDR3aa: CASSLGGSQAGEQFF
v_gene: TRBV12-3/TRBV12-4
abundance: few
j_gene: TRBJ2-1
d_gene: -

CDR3nt: TGTGCCAGCAGCCAATTACTAGCGGACTCCTACAATGAGCAGTTCTTC
CDR3aa: CASSQLLADSYNEQFF
v_gene: TRBV4-2
abundance: few
j_gene: TRBJ2-1
d_gene: TRBD2

CDR3nt: TGTGCCAGCAGTACGGCCTACGGGCAGTACTTC
CDR3aa: CASSTAYGQYF
v_gene: TRBV12-3/TRBV12-4
abundance: -
j_gene: TRBJ2-7
d_gene: -

CDR3nt: TGCAGCGCTGGAAATATACAAACCGGGGAGCTGTTTTTT
CDR3aa: CSAGNIQTGELFF
v_gene: TRBV29-1
abundance: many
j_gene: TRBJ2-2
d_gene: -

CDR3nt: TGCGCCAGCAGTGAGTCGAATGGGGGCGAGCAGTTCTTC
CDR3aa: CASSESNGGEQFF
v_gene: TRBV10-2
abundance: -
j_gene: TRBJ2-1
d_gene: -

CDR3nt: TGTGCCAGCAGCTGGGCAGCAGGGACGGGGGACGAGCAGTACTTC
CDR3aa: CASSWAAGTGDEQYF
v_gene: TRBV11-2
abundance: many
j_gene: TRBJ2-7
d_gene: -

CDR3nt: TGTGCCAGCAAGTTAGCGGGGAGCACCTACGAGCAGTACTTC
CDR3aa: CASKLAGSTYEQYF
v_gene: TRBV5-8
abundance: few
j_gene: TRBJ2-7
d_gene: TRBD2

CDR3nt: TGTGCCAGCAGCCCCCGACTAGTGGGAGCCTACAATAAGCAGTTCTTC
CDR3aa: CASSPRLVGAYNKQFF
v_gene: TRBV11-2
abundance: -
j_gene: TRBJ2-1
d_gene: -

CDR3nt: TGTGCCAGCAGGGGGGGCCTAGGGAATCGCGGACTCCACACAGATACGCAGTATTTT
CDR3aa: CASRGGLGNRGLHTDTQYF
v_gene: TRBV6-6
abundance: few
j_gene: TRBJ2-3
d_gene: -

CDR3nt: TGTGCCAGCAGCTTATCCGGGACTTGCGTATACAATGAGCAGTTCTTC
CDR3aa: CASSLSGTCVYNEQFF
v_gene: TRBV7-8
abundance: -
j_gene: TRBJ2-1
d_gene: -

CDR3nt: TGTGCCTGGGGGGTGAATGAGCAGTTCTTC
CDR3aa: CAWGVNEQFF
v_gene: TRBV30
abundance: -
j_gene: TRBJ2-1
d_gene: -

CDR3nt: TGTGCCAGCAGCTTAGAGGGCTCGGGGAACACCATATATTTT
CDR3aa: CASSLEGSGNTIYF
v_gene: TRBV7-8
abundance: few
j_gene: TRBJ1-3
d_gene: -

CDR3nt: TGTGCCAGCGGTGATCAGCTACGGACGGGGGACGATGAGCAGTTATTC
CDR3aa: CASGDQLRTGDDEQLF
v_gene: TRBV12-3/TRBV12-4
abundance: -
j_gene: TRBJ2-1
d_gene: -

CDR3nt: TGTGCCAGCAGTTTAAGACAGAGTCTCGTCGATGAGCAGTCCTTC
CDR3aa: CASSLRQSLVDEQSF
v_gene: TRBV12-3/TRBV12-4
abundance: -
j_gene: TRBJ2-1
d_gene: -

CDR3nt: TGTGCCAGCAGCTTAGCGACTAGCGGGAGCTATGAGCAGTTCTTC
CDR3aa: CASSLATSGSYEQFF
v_gene: TRBV7-8
abundance: -
j_gene: TRBJ2-1
d_gene: TRBD2

CDR3nt: TGTGCCAGCAGCTTAGACCCCGACAGTACTGAAGCTTTCTTT
CDR3aa: CASSLDPDSTEAFF
v_gene: TRBV11-3
abundance: many
j_gene: TRBJ1-1
d_gene: -

CDR3nt: TGTGCCAGCAGCGCTGGGACTAGCGGATTCTCCTACGAGCAGTACTTC
CDR3aa: CASSAGTSGFSYEQYF
v_gene: TRBV2
abundance: -
j_gene: TRBJ2-7
d_gene: TRBD2

CDR3nt: TGTGCCAGCAGCCAAGGGACGAACACTGAAGCTTTCTTT
CDR3aa: CASSQGTNTEAFF
v_gene: TRBV5-4
abundance: once
j_gene: TRBJ1-1
d_gene: -

CDR3nt: TGCGCCAGCAGCTTGGTACTCAACCCCCTCTCTGGGGCCAACGTCCTGACTTTC
CDR3aa: CASSLVLNPLSGANVLTF
v_gene: TRBV5-1
abundance: once
j_gene: TRBJ2-6
d_gene: -

CDR3nt: TGTGCCAGCAGCTTAGAGACTAGCGGTTACAATGAGCAGTTCTTC
CDR3aa: CASSLETSGYNEQFF
v_gene: TRBV7-6
abundance: few
j_gene: TRBJ2-1
d_gene: TRBD2

CDR3nt: TGTGCCAGCATCGGACAGGGTTCGGGATCTGGCTACACCTTC
CDR3aa: CASIGQGSGSGYTF
v_gene: TRBV12-3/TRBV12-4
abundance: few
j_gene: TRBJ1-2
d_gene: TRBD1

CDR3nt: TGCGCCAGCAGCCAAGAAGTCACCCAGAACACTGAAGCTTTCTTT
CDR3aa: CASSQEVTQNTEAFF
v_gene: TRBV4-1
abundance: many
j_gene: TRBJ1-1
d_gene: -

CDR3nt: TGTGCCAGCAGGAGGAGCTACATTGGAGCTTTCTTT
CDR3aa: CASRRSYIGAFF
v_gene: TRBV6-1
abundance: -
j_gene: TRBJ1-1
d_gene: -

CDR3nt: TGTGCCAGCAGTATATACTCCGGGAGGAAGCAGTACTTC
CDR3aa: CASSIYSGRKQYF
v_gene: TRBV12-3/TRBV12-4
abundance: once
j_gene: TRBJ2-7
d_gene: TRBD2

CDR3nt: TGTGCCAGCAACAAACAGAGGTTCGAGCAGTACTTC
CDR3aa: CASNKQRFEQYF
v_gene: TRBV11-2
abundance: -
j_gene: TRBJ2-7
d_gene: -

CDR3nt: TGTGCCAGCAGTCGGGGCCGAGCTCCCGGGGAGCTGTTTTTT
CDR3aa: CASSRGRAPGELFF
v_gene: TRBV12-3/TRBV12-4
abundance: -
j_gene: TRBJ2-2
d_gene: -